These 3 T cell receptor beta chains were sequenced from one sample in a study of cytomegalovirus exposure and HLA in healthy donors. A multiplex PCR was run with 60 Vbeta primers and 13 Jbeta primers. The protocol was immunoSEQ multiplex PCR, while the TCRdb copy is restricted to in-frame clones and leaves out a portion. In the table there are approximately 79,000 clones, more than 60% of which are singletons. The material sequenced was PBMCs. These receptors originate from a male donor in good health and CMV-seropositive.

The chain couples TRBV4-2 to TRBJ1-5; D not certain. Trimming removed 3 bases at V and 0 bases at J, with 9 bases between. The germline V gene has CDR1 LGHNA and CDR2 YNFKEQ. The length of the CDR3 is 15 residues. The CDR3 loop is CASSQQVDSNQPQHF. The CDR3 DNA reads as TGTGCCAGCAGCCAGCAAGTAGATAGCAATCAGCCCCAGCATTTT.

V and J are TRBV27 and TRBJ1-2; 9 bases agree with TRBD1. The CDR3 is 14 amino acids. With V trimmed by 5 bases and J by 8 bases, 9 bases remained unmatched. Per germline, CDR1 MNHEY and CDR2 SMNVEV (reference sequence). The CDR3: CASSQLGTGLGYTF. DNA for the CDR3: TGTGCCAGCAGTCAACTCGGGACAGGGCTAGGCTACACCTTC.

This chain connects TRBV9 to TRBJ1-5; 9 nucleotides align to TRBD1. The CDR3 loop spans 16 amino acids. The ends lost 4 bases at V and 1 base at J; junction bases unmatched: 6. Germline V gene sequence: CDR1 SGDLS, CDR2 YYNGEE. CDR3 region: CASSSGTGTSNQPQHF. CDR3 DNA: TGTGCCAGCAGCTCCGGGACAGGGACGAGCAATCAGCCCCAGCATTTT.